This T cell receptor beta chain was captured in a study of OX40 agonist ivuxolimab in advanced cancers. Background on the study: Averaging about 60 years in age, with a range of 23 to 79, the cohort was 82.7% male. Around 40% of patients had received prior checkpoint inhibitor therapy.

This table comes from immunoSEQ multiplex PCR, and its TCRdb copy is limited to in-frame clones, with some not included. The data hold just under 80,000 clones, with approximately 89% observed a single time. The germline gives CDR1 SNHLY, CDR2 FYNNEI. This CDR3 region has 14 residues. V was pared by 7 bases and J by 1 base, with 4 bases of the junction left unmatched. Study-wide points: Among some nonresponders, normalized T-cell clonal expansion was also low.

Note on this clone: What it binds is unknown.

The rearrangement links TRBV2 to TRBJ2-5, with 9 bases that match TRBD2. The sequenced sample was CD4+ or CD8+ T cells sorted from blood, obtained in a trial of the OX40 agonist ivuxolimab. The sequence was collected from an adult with an advanced solid tumor such as melanoma, head and neck, liver or kidney cancer. The CDR3 sequence is CASNPTSGQETQYF. CDR3 nucleotides: TGTGCCAGCAATCCGACTAGCGGCCAAGAGACCCAGTACTTC.